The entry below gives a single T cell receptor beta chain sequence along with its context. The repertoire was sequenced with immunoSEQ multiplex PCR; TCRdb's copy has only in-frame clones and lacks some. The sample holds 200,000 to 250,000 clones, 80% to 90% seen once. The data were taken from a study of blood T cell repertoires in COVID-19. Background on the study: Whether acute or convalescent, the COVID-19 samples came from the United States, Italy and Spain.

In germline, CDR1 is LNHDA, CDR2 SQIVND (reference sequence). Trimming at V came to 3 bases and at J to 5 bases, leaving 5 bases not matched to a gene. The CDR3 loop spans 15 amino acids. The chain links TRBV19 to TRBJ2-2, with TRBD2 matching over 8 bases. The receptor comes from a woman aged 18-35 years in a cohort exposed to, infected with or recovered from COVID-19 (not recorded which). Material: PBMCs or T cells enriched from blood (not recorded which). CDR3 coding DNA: TGTGCCAGTAGTATGAGAGCGGGGGAAACCGGGGAGCTGTTTTTT. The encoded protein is CASSMRAGETGELFF.